The present entry profiles one TCR beta chain with its context. Its antigen is unidentified. The time point was: pre-sensitization, week 0. Treatment described: therapeutic diphenylcyclopropenone sensitization with weekly scalp DPC. These data come from a study of human T cells and chemical hapten exposure. About the research overall: Predominantly women, the patients had alopecia areata, totalis or universalis. Yields of TCR per sample differed, chiefly owing to small differences in pooled library volume. The study's findings and limits: Versus controls, significantly more large CDR3 similarity clusters arose from expanded TCRs.

The V gene end was trimmed by 0 bases and the J gene end by 7 bases; junction bases not matched to a gene: 6. CDR3 length: 14 residues. CDR1 SGHRS and CDR2 YFSETQ come from the germline V gene. The library gave individual cDNA molecules unique molecular identifiers. TCRdb itself ran the RACE reads through MiXCR, one entry per CDR3 protein. The sample comprises more than 85,000 distinct CDR3 sequences, 6.5% to 10% of which are singletons, and just over 2.5% rests with the top ten. The receptor was isolated from a man aged 35 to 55 with alopecia areata. Some clones in this sample may be carry-over from other donors' samples. The sequenced sample was whole blood, obtained in connection with sensitization to the hapten diphenylcyclopropenone (DPC). This rearrangement joins TRBV5-1 to TRBJ1-1, with 7 bases identical to TRBD1. CDR3 sequence: CASSLEGGMGEAFF. Here the CDR3 DNA reads TGCGCCAGCAGCTTGGAAGGGGGCATGGGTGAAGCTTTCTTT.